This passage covers 17 T cell receptor beta chains from one sample sequenced in a study of PD-L1 blockade in urothelial cancer. The table came from immunoSEQ multiplex PCR; TCRdb's copy has only in-frame clones and leaves some out. The sample shows tens of thousands of clones, roughly 86% of them seen only once. The starting material was PBMCs, obtained around atezolizumab (anti-PD-L1) treatment. The source is a man aged 50 to 60 with urothelial cancer.

The rearrangement links TRBV2 to TRBJ2-3; 12 positions match TRBD2. CDR3 size: 17 residues. With V trimmed by 1 base and J by 5 bases, 7 bases remained unmatched. CDR1 and CDR2 (germline): SNHLY, FYNNEI. The CDR3 loop reads CASSEGVASGRGDTQYF. Written as DNA, the CDR3 is TGTGCCAGCAGTGAAGGTGTGGCTAGCGGGAGGGGAGATACGCAGTATTTT.

This chain joins TRBV5-1 and TRBJ2-5; 8 nucleotides agree with TRBD1. Germline trimming cut 7 bases from V and 4 bases from J; bases unmatched to any gene: 6. CDR1 is SGHRS and CDR2 is YFSETQ in the germline V gene. This CDR3 contains 13 residues. The DNA of the CDR3 is TGCGCCAGCGGCCAGACAGGGGCAGAGACCCAGTACTTC. Its protein product is CASGQTGAETQYF.

The V and J genes are TRBV5-4 and TRBJ1-1; no firm D call. Trimming cost V 1 base and J 0 bases, with 4 bases left between them. The germline V gene encodes CDR1 SGHNT and CDR2 YYREEE (reference sequence). The CDR3 consists of 13 residues. Written as DNA, the CDR3 is TGTGCCAGCAGCTTGCAAATGAACACTGAAGCTTTCTTT. It is translated as CASSLQMNTEAFF.

The chain uses TRBV19 and TRBJ1-5, with 8 bases that match TRBD1. Germline loops: CDR1 LNHDA, CDR2 SQIVND (reference sequence). V lost 4 bases to trimming and J lost 0 bases; unmatched junction nucleotides: 8. The CDR3 has 17 amino acids. The CDR3 is CASSNGQGVYSNQPQHF. In nucleotides, the CDR3 is TGTGCCAGTAGTAATGGACAGGGCGTATATAGCAATCAGCCCCAGCATTTT.

This rearrangement joins TRBV16 to TRBJ1-1; a possible D gene is TRBD1 (6 bases). The V end lost 3 bases, the J end lost 7 bases, and 18 bases lay between the germline ends. The CDR3 runs 15 residues. The germline V gene has CDR1 KGHSY and CDR2 FQNENV. The CDR3 coding sequence is TGTGCCAGCAGCCAGGTACAGGGCCGAGCCAGTGAAGCTTTCTTT. Amino acid sequence: CASSQVQGRASEAFF.

This chain joins TRBV11-3 and TRBJ2-7, with D possibly TRBD2 on 6 matching bases. The CDR3 length is 15 residues. Germline CDR1 is SGHNT and CDR2 is YENEEA. Trimming took 5 bases from V and 2 from J, leaving 16 bases between them. As DNA, the CDR3 is TGTGCCAGCAGCCGGGGAGGCAGCGGCGCCTACGAGCAGTACTTC. It codes for CASSRGGSGAYEQYF.

The rearrangement links TRBV6-5 to TRBJ2-3, with 7 bases aligning to TRBD2. CDR1 is MNHEY and CDR2 is SVGAGI in the germline V gene. CDR3 length: 15 amino acids. Germline trimming cut 6 bases from V and 6 bases from J; bases unmatched to any gene: 12. CDR3 amino acids: CASSPRGGVQDTQYF. The CDR3 region has the DNA TGTGCCAGCAGCCCTAGGGGAGGGGTACAGGATACGCAGTATTTT.

This clone showed up just a few times. The rearrangement joins TRBV27 to TRBJ1-5; D is undetermined. This CDR3 comprises 15 residues. V gave up 1 base and J gave up 0 bases, with 7 bases separating them. From germline, CDR1 is MNHEY and CDR2 SMNVEV (reference sequence). CDR3 sequence (DNA): TGTGCCAGCAGTTTATTTAAAAATAGCAATCAGCCCCAGCATTTT. Its protein product is CASSLFKNSNQPQHF.

This clone was detected once. V gene TRBV4-1 combines with J gene TRBJ2-3; D unresolved. In germline, CDR1 is MGHRA, CDR2 YSYEKL. V shed 1 base and J shed 0 bases, with 8 bases lying between them. The length of the CDR3 is 15 residues. Here the CDR3 reads CASSQVSASTDTQYF. CDR3 nucleotide sequence: TGCGCCAGCAGCCAAGTTTCAGCGAGCACAGATACGCAGTATTTT.

The V and J genes are TRBV30 and TRBJ2-1, with 13 positions matching TRBD2. With V trimmed by 3 bases and J by 4 bases, 6 bases remained unmatched. This CDR3 contains 16 residues. In germline, CDR1 is GTSNPN, CDR2 SVGIG (reference sequence). CDR3 sequence reads: CAWSTGLAGVYNEQFF. DNA of the CDR3: TGTGCCTGGAGCACCGGACTAGCGGGAGTGTACAATGAGCAGTTCTTC.

The rearrangement links TRBV9 to TRBJ1-1, with D maybe TRBD1 (5 bases). Germline V gene sequence: CDR1 SGDLS, CDR2 YYNGEE. CDR3 length equals 14 residues. Deletions cut 0 bases from V and 5 bases from J, with 11 bases between. The CDR3 DNA sequence: TGTGCCAGCAGCGTAGTCCGTTCAGGGACTGAAGCTTTCTTT. It encodes CASSVVRSGTEAFF. Drawing the rest from reference TRBV9 and TRBJ1-1, the complete variable domain is DSGVTQTPKHLITATGQRVTLRCSPRSGDLSVYWYQQSLDQGLQFLIQYYNGEERAKGNILERFSAQQFPDLHSELNLSSLELGDSALYFCASSVVRSGTEAFFGQGTRLTVV.

The chain has TRBV28 and TRBJ2-3; 7 bases match TRBD1. V lost 3 bases to trimming and J lost 4 bases; unmatched junction nucleotides: 4. This CDR3 spans 14 amino acids. The germline CDR1 and CDR2 sequences are MDHEN and SYDVKM. Here the CDR3 DNA reads TGTGCCAGCAGTTTTGACAGGGTAGCAGATACGCAGTATTTT. Protein: CASSFDRVADTQYF.

The V gene is TRBV5-4, the J gene TRBJ1-5; TRBD1 aligns across 9 bases. The ends lost 4 bases at V and 7 bases at J; junction bases unmatched: 9. The germline gives CDR1 SGHNT, CDR2 YYREEE (reference sequence). The CDR3 consists of 15 residues. CDR3 DNA sequence: TGTGCCAGCAGCCCGGGACAGGGACAAGGCCAGCCCCAGCATTTT. Translating it yields CASSPGQGQGQPQHF.

In DNA form, the CDR3 reads TGTGCCAGCAGTTATCGGGTATCCTACGAGCAGTACTTC. It specifies CASSYRVSYEQYF. The chain employs TRBV6-5 and TRBJ2-7, with unresolved D. V lost 3 bases to trimming and J lost 1 base, with 7 bases between them. Germline CDR1 reads MNHEY; CDR2 reads SVGAGI. CDR3 length equals 13 residues.

This chain uses TRBV10-1 with TRBJ2-3; D perhaps matches TRBD2 (5 bases). The CDR3 contains 13 residues. CDR1 WNHNN and CDR2 SYGVQD come from the germline V gene (reference sequence). The germline V and J ends were trimmed by 4 bases and 2 bases, with 7 bases remaining between them. This CDR3 is CASSVTNTDTQYF. CDR3 bases: TGCGCCAGCAGTGTGACTAACACAGATACGCAGTATTTT.

The V gene is TRBV7-3, the J gene TRBJ2-3, with 8 bases identical to TRBD2. Per germline, CDR1 SGHTA and CDR2 FQGTGA. V gave up 1 base and J gave up 4 bases; unmatched junction bases: 4. The length of the CDR3 is 15 residues. Here the CDR3 reads CASSLRAGAADTQYF. The CDR3 DNA is TGTGCCAGCAGCTTAAGAGCGGGAGCCGCAGATACGCAGTATTTT.

This clone turned up a few times. J is TRBJ2-1 and V is TRBV27, with 11 bases matching TRBD2. Germline-derived CDR1 and CDR2 are MNHEY and SMNVEV (reference sequence). The trim removed 0 bases at V and 9 bases at J, leaving 10 bases unmatched. The CDR3 runs 17 residues. The CDR3 protein is CASSLSPQLAGVPEQFF. Written as DNA, the CDR3 is TGTGCCAGCAGTTTATCGCCCCAACTAGCGGGAGTACCTGAGCAGTTCTTC.